This T cell receptor (beta chain) was sequenced for a study of response to subunit inactivated influenza vaccine. One entry per CDR3 protein results from TCRdb running MiXCR on the RT-PCR reads. Of 500,000 to 650,000 distinct CDR3 sequences listed, roughly 8.2% are singletons. Study-wide results and caveats: Seasonal influenza vaccination, on each occasion, was suggested by the authors to recruit few new T cells.

At least ten counts were recorded for this clonotype. What it binds is unknown. This receptor was taken from a man aged 50-75 years who received an inactivated influenza vaccine. The sequencing here drew on PBMCs from blood, taken roughly 24 months after vaccination.

The CDR3 nucleotides are TGCAGTGCTAGGCAGGGACAAGAGACCCAGTACTTC. The encoded protein is CSARQGQETQYF. The V call is TRBV20-1, the J call TRBJ2-5; TRBD1 might be the D (5 bases). The CDR3 length is 12 residues. The V and J ends lost 3 bases and 2 bases respectively, with 7 bases between them. Looked up from germline, CDR1 is DFQATT and CDR2 is SNEGSKA (reference sequence).